These 5 T cell receptor beta chains share one sample of origin, sequenced in a study of shared clonotypes between healthy human individuals (dated by TCRdb to the early 2020s). CD8 naive samples were obtained by positive selection for CCR7 among CD45RO-negative cells, yielding a CD45RA+CCR7+ population from which TemRA cells were excluded. Library construction relied on the immunoSEQ multiplex PCR assay. Drawn from immuneACCESS, this table holds only the in-frame rearrangements with V and J called that TCRdb kept. Clones are partly lost; checked studies trace under half to an unresolved V gene and leave the rest unexplained. Recorded for this sample are 1.5 million to 2.5 million clones; about 95% of them occurred a single time. The ten biggest clones cover 1% to 1.5% of the sample. The sequenced material came from naive CD8+ T cells sorted from blood. The sample's cell subset or site, from its label and the paper: CD45RA+CCR7+. The receptor source for this set is a man aged 18-30 years in good health.

The chain recombines TRBV6-1 with TRBJ2-5, with 11 bases that match TRBD1. Germline lookup yields CDR1 MNHNS and CDR2 SASEGT. This CDR3 spans 14 amino acids. Trimming at V came to 6 bases and at J to 4 bases, leaving 4 bases not matched to a gene. Written as DNA, the CDR3 is TGTGCCAGCAGGGGACAGGGGGGTGGAGAGACCCAGTACTTC. It translates to CASRGQGGGETQYF.

The CDR3 DNA follows: TGCGCCAGCAGCTTGGTCGGGGGCGGCTACGAGCAGTACTTC. Translation: CASSLVGGGYEQYF. The chain couples TRBV5-1 to TRBJ2-7; tentatively, D is TRBD1 or TRBD2 (6 bases each). The CDR3 is made up of 14 amino acids. From germline, CDR1 is SGHRS and CDR2 YFSETQ. V was cut by 0 bases and J by 3 bases, with 10 bases left in between.

The V call is TRBV4-2, the J call TRBJ1-2, with TRBD1 identical over 7 bases. There are 15 residues in the CDR3. The germline V gene has CDR1 LGHNA and CDR2 YNFKEQ. V was clipped by 3 bases and J by 2 bases; unmatched bases: 6. The CDR3 sequence is CASSQGTEGNYGYTF. The CDR3 bases are TGTGCCAGCAGCCAGGGGACAGAAGGGAACTATGGCTACACCTTC.

The chain has TRBV27 and TRBJ2-2; D possibly corresponds to TRBD1 (5 bases). Trimming removed 1 base from V and 7 bases from J, with 10 bases in between. This CDR3 has 14 residues. Germline CDR1 and CDR2: MNHEY and SMNVEV (reference sequence). The CDR3 coding sequence is TGTGCCAGCAGTTTATTGGGGCGCGACGGGGAGCTGTTTTTT. This translates into CASSLLGRDGELFF.

The V and J genes are TRBV9 and TRBJ2-3; D might be TRBD2 (5 bases). Germline CDR1 SGDLS, CDR2 YYNGEE. V lost 4 bases and J 4 bases, leaving 25 bases between the germline ends. CDR3 size: 18 residues. CDR3 in DNA: TGTGCCAGCAGCCCTGAACCGGACTGGACCCCCACTTCAGATACGCAGTATTTT. Translated: CASSPEPDWTPTSDTQYF. The whole variable domain, filled in from reference TRBV9 and TRBJ2-3, reads DSGVTQTPKHLITATGQRVTLRCSPRSGDLSVYWYQQSLDQGLQFLIQYYNGEERAKGNILERFSAQQFPDLHSELNLSSLELGDSALYFCASSPEPDWTPTSDTQYFGPGTRLTVL.